The 9 T cell receptor beta chains in this list originate from one sample, sequenced in a study of PD-L1 blockade in urothelial cancer. Measured with immunoSEQ multiplex PCR; TCRdb has only the in-frame clones, and not every one. The profile covers roughly 90,000 clones, with roughly 90% appearing a single time and approximately 9% taken by the ten largest. The sequencing used PBMCs, collected around atezolizumab (anti-PD-L1) treatment. The receptors stem from a man aged 60-69 years with urothelial cancer.

This clone was seen only a few times. This chain links TRBV19 with TRBJ1-6; D possibly corresponds to TRBD1 (5 bases). CDR3 length: 12 amino acids. Per the germline V gene, CDR1 is LNHDA and CDR2 is SQIVND (reference sequence). The germline V and J ends were trimmed by 9 bases and 7 bases, with 10 bases remaining between them. CDR3 nucleotide sequence: TGTGCCAGCGGGACTCCCAATTCACCCCTCCACTTT. As protein: CASGTPNSPLHF.

This chain joins TRBV7-9 and TRBJ1-2; possibly TRBD1 for D (6 bases). The CDR3 consists of 15 residues. V shed 3 bases and J shed 3 bases, with 14 bases lying between them. CDR1 and CDR2 from the germline V gene are SEHNR and FQNEAQ (reference sequence). The CDR3 spells CASSFAGGRDYGYTF. DNA of the CDR3: TGTGCCAGCAGCTTCGCTGGGGGCAGGGACTATGGCTACACCTTC.

The chain recombines TRBV7-2 with TRBJ2-1; 9 bases fit TRBD1. V trimming: 3 bases; J trimming: 9 bases; junction bases outside the gene matches: 9. Germline CDR1 SGHTA, CDR2 FQGNSA. The CDR3 totals 15 residues. CDR3 loop: CASSFQTGQGSEQFF. For the CDR3, the DNA is TGTGCCAGCAGCTTCCAAACGGGACAGGGCTCTGAGCAGTTCTTC.

V and J are TRBV10-1 and TRBJ2-1; 7 nucleotides agree with TRBD1. The CDR3 consists of 13 residues. The germline V gene has CDR1 WNHNN and CDR2 SYGVQD (reference sequence). Trimming took 6 bases from V and 6 from J; bases not matched to a gene: 5. As DNA, the CDR3 is TGCGCCAGCAGCCGGACAGGAAGCAATGAGCAGTTCTTC. Translated: CASSRTGSNEQFF.

The chain joins TRBV19 to TRBJ2-2; 8 bases are a match to TRBD1. The CDR3 consists of 15 residues. Germline V gene data show CDR1 as LNHDA and CDR2 as SQIVND (reference sequence). V dropped 7 bases and J dropped 2; count of bases not matched to a gene: 6. CDR3: CASTRDRINTGELFF. The CDR3 DNA is TGTGCCAGTACTCGGGACAGGATTAACACCGGGGAGCTGTTTTTT.

The gene calls are TRBV29-1 and TRBJ2-7; 12 positions agree with TRBD2. CDR1 SQVTM and CDR2 ANQGSEA come from the germline V gene. The CDR3 has 14 residues. V lost 6 bases to trimming and J lost 7 bases; unmatched junction nucleotides: 10. CDR3 in DNA: TGCAGCGTACTAGCGGGAGGCCTACCTACTGAGCAGTACTTC. Its translation is CSVLAGGLPTEQYF.

CDR3 sequence (DNA): TGCAGCGTTGCCGGGACAGGCTCCTACGAGCAGTACTTC. Translating gives CSVAGTGSYEQYF. The chain couples TRBV29-1 to TRBJ2-7; 8 bases are a match to TRBD1. Germline V lookup: CDR1 SQVTM, CDR2 ANQGSEA. J was trimmed by 0 bases and V by 4 bases; bases with no gene match: 2. The length of the CDR3 is 13 residues.

The chain carries TRBV28 and TRBJ2-2; D is unclear. Trimming took off 6 bases at V and 4 bases at J, with 6 bases between the two ends. The CDR3 loop spans 12 amino acids. CDR1 and CDR2 from the germline V gene are MDHEN and SYDVKM. The CDR3 DNA reads TGTGCCAGCAGCTATGTCACCGGGGAGCTGTTTTTT. This gives the protein CASSYVTGELFF.

This chain uses TRBV9 with TRBJ2-5; 7 bases map to TRBD1. The germline V gene has CDR1 SGDLS and CDR2 YYNGEE. Trimming cost V 0 bases and J 2 bases; bases outside gene matches: 4. The CDR3 loop spans 15 amino acids. CDR3 region: CASSVAPRGQETQYF. The CDR3 DNA is TGTGCCAGCAGCGTAGCTCCCAGGGGGCAAGAGACCCAGTACTTC.